The clone carrying this TCR beta chain was picked up many times. Its antigen is not known. RNA transcripts served as the template for amplifying TCR beta CDR3 regions. HTBI primers drove first-round RT-PCR of the TCR CDR3. TCRdb reprocessed the multiplex PCR reads via MiXCR and lists one record per CDR3 protein. Among around 360,000 distinct CDR3 sequences listed, about 15% were seen once. Exclusion of patients followed from uncontrolled infection, other autoimmune disease, pregnancy or lactation. This entry belongs to a study of T cells in Graves' hyperthyroidism and ophthalmopathy. Study in general: It was at initial diagnosis, before any treatment, that peripheral blood was collected. Points from the study as a whole: Most clonotypes that expanded in the thyroid above 0.001 also showed up in blood.

From germline, CDR1 is SGDLS and CDR2 YYNGEE. The ends lost 0 bases at V and 7 bases at J; junction bases unmatched: 10. The CDR3 runs 15 residues. The TCR originated in a woman aged 55 to 70 with Graves' ophthalmopathy. This chain links TRBV9 with TRBJ2-7, with TRBD1 identical over 7 bases. Sequencing was performed on blood. The CDR3 region is CASSVGGQTFREQYF. The CDR3 DNA is TGTGCCAGCAGCGTAGGGGGACAGACTTTTCGAGAGCAGTACTTC. The full variable domain, completed using reference TRBV9 and TRBJ2-7, is DSGVTQTPKHLITATGQRVTLRCSPRSGDLSVYWYQQSLDQGLQFLIQYYNGEERAKGNILERFSAQQFPDLHSELNLSSLELGDSALYFCASSVGGQTFREQYFGPGTRLTVT.